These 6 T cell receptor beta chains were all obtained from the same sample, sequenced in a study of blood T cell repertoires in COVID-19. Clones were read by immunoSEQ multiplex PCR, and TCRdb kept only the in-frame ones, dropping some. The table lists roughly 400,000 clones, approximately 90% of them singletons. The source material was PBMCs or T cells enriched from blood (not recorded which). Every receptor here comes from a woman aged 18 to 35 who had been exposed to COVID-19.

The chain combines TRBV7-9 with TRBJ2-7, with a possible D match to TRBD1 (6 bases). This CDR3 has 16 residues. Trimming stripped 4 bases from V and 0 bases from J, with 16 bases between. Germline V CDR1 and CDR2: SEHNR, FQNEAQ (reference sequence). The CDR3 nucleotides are TGTGCCAGCAGCTATTATACAGGGCCAAGCTCCTACGAGCAGTACTTC. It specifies CASSYYTGPSSYEQYF.

The CDR3 here is CASSLSGGPLYEQYF. The CDR3 DNA reads as TGTGCCAGCAGCTTATCGGGAGGCCCTCTCTACGAGCAGTACTTC. The V and J genes are TRBV7-2 and TRBJ2-7; TRBD2 aligns across 7 bases. The germline CDR1 and CDR2 sequences are SGHTA and FQGNSA. The trim removed 2 bases at V and 3 bases at J, leaving 7 bases unmatched. CDR3 size: 15 residues.

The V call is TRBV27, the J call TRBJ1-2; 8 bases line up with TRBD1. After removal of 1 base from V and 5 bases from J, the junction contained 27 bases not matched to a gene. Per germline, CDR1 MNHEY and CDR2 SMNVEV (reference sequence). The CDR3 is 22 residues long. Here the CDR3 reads CASSLWRQGAPPSGPGRYGYTF. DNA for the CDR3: TGTGCCAGCAGTTTATGGAGGCAGGGGGCCCCCCCTTCGGGGCCCGGCCGGTATGGCTACACCTTC.

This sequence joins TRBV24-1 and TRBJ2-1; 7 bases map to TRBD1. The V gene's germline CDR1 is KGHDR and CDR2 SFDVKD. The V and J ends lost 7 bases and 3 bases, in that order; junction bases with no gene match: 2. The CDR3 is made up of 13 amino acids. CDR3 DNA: TGTGCCACCAGCGGGACAGTCTACAATGAGCAGTTCTTC. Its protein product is CATSGTVYNEQFF.

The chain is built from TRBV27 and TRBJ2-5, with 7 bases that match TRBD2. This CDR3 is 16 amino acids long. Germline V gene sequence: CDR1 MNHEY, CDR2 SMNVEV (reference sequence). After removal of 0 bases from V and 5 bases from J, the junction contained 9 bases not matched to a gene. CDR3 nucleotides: TGTGCCAGCAGTTTATCTCCCCGACTAGCAGGCGAGACCCAGTACTTC. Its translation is CASSLSPRLAGETQYF.

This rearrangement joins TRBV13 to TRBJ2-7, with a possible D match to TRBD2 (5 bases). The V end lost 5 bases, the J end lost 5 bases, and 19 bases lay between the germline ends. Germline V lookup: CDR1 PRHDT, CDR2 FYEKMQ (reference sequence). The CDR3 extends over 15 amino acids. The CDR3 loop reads CASSATGILPDEQYF. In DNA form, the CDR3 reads TGTGCCAGCAGCGCGACCGGGATCCTACCCGACGAGCAGTACTTC.